Listed below are T cell receptor beta chains from one sample, sequenced in a study of CD8+CD57+ T cells in acquired aplastic anemia. TCRdb reprocessed the reads via MiXCR and lists one record per CDR3 protein. This sample yields roughly 260,000 distinct CDR3 sequences, of which approximately 45% are seen a single time; 6.5% to 8% belongs to the top ten. The sample was sorted CD4+, CD8+, or CD8+CD57+ T cells (not recorded which) from PBMCs. All receptors derive from a human donor with aplastic anemia. Each CDR3 is given with its conserved first and last residue. For some rows the clone size is stated as once, few or many, or as a class when expanded; others skip it.

clone size,V gene,J gene,CDR3 protein
once,TRBV7-2,TRBJ2-7,CASRSDRVNYEQYF
many,TRBV7-9,TRBJ2-3,CASSDINGQDPDTQYF
many,TRBV9,TRBJ1-2,CASSDRRGYTF
many,TRBV20-1,TRBJ2-7,CSASTGDFYEQYF
NA,TRBV29-1,TRBJ2-2,CSGGQGNTGELFF
NA,TRBV15,TRBJ2-7,CATSRGRQGPYEQYF
NA,TRBV12-3/TRBV12-4,TRBJ2-7,CASSFAGYEQYF
many,TRBV7-3,TRBJ2-7,CASSLTPEQYF
many,TRBV28,TRBJ1-1,CASSFGTGLMNTEAFF
many,TRBV5-6,TRBJ2-7,CASGPGSSTYEQYF
NA,TRBV29-1,TRBJ2-7,CSVGPLGGTYERYF
NA,TRBV12-3/TRBV12-4,TRBJ2-5,CASSLAPGLAAQETQYF
NA,TRBV7-2,TRBJ1-6,CASSFGGNSPLHF
many,TRBV9,TRBJ2-3,CASMSGGGASDTQYF
NA,TRBV15,TRBJ2-5,CATSEGTGIGQETQYF
many,TRBV2,TRBJ2-2,CASERGDSNTGELFF
NA,TRBV7-3,TRBJ1-2,CASSYRDRADYGYTF
once,TRBV7-3,TRBJ1-6,CASRTGRGSPLHF
many,TRBV19,TRBJ2-2,CASSRWTSGRGANTGELFF
once,TRBV20-1,TRBJ1-4,CSARFGEKLFF
many,TRBV4-3,TRBJ2-5,CASSQDMVSQETQYF
NA,TRBV2,TRBJ1-2,CASSLDSRVGYTF
NA,TRBV7-2,TRBJ1-5,CASLPTGGNQPQHF
many,TRBV7-6,TRBJ2-3,CASSPGLALADTQYF
many,TRBV6-5,TRBJ2-2,CASSYSTGITGELFF
NA,TRBV30,TRBJ2-1,CAWGTWSSYSEQFF
many,TRBV5-5,TRBJ2-1,CASSQDKNSYNEQFF
NA,TRBV7-2,TRBJ2-7,CARSERGTETYEQYF
once,TRBV20-1,TRBJ2-5,CSVRRGGQLETQYF
many,TRBV27,TRBJ2-1,CASSGASGISEQFF
NA,TRBV6-4,TRBJ1-1,CASRYSENTEAFF
NA,TRBV6-6,TRBJ1-5,CASSYWEEINQPQHF
NA,TRBV19,TRBJ1-2,CASSLGNRVGYTF
NA,TRBV5-1,TRBJ2-5,CASSPLGQSQETQYF